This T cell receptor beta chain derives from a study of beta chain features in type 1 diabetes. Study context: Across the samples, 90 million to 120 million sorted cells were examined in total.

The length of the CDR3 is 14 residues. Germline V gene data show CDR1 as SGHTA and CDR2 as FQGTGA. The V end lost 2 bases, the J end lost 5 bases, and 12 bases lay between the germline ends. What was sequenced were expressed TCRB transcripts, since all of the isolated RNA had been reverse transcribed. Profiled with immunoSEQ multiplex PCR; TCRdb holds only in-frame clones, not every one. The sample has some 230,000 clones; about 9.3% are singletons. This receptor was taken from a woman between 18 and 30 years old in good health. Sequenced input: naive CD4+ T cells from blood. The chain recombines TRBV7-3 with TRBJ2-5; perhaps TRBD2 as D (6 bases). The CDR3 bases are TGTGCCAGCAGCTTAGCGGCGGCGGGGGAGACCCAGTACTTC. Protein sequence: CASSLAAAGETQYF.